A selection of T cell receptor beta chains follows, all from one sample in a study of T cells in Graves' hyperthyroidism and ophthalmopathy. TCRdb independently ran MiXCR on the multiplex PCR reads; one entry per CDR3 protein. The profile shows hundreds of thousands of distinct CDR3 sequences, 12% to 15% of them singletons. The specimen sequenced was blood. These receptors all stem from a woman aged 18-29 years with Graves' hyperthyroidism. Both conserved end residues are part of each CDR3. The D gene is left open where the match is weak. Expanded clones get a size class; other rows say once, few or many, or leave the size out.

v_gene: TRBV18
abundance: many
j_gene: TRBJ2-1
d_gene: .
CDR3nt: TGTGCCAGCTCACCGCTCTCTATCGTCGGTAGGGCTTCCTACAATGAGCAGTTCTTC
CDR3aa: CASSPLSIVGRASYNEQFF

v_gene: TRBV7-2
abundance: .
j_gene: TRBJ2-2
d_gene: TRBD2
CDR3nt: TGTGCCAGCAGCTTTCTTGCGGGAGGCGTTAACGGGGAGCTGTTTTTT
CDR3aa: CASSFLAGGVNGELFF

v_gene: TRBV7-9
abundance: many
j_gene: TRBJ2-5
d_gene: TRBD2
CDR3nt: TGTGCCAGCAGCTTCGCGGGAGGATTTGGAGAGACCCAGTACTTC
CDR3aa: CASSFAGGFGETQYF

v_gene: TRBV19
abundance: .
j_gene: TRBJ2-4
d_gene: .
CDR3nt: TGTGCCAGTAGTATTAGGGGCGGTGGGGCTAAAAACATTCAGTACTTC
CDR3aa: CASSIRGGGAKNIQYF

v_gene: TRBV7-3
abundance: many
j_gene: TRBJ2-3
d_gene: TRBD2
CDR3nt: TGTGCCAGCAGCATCTGGGCGGGAGAGGCAGATACGCAGTATTTT
CDR3aa: CASSIWAGEADTQYF

v_gene: TRBV9
abundance: few
j_gene: TRBJ2-7
d_gene: .
CDR3nt: TGTGCCAGCAGCCCCCCTGGTGGGGGCCACTACGAGCAGTACTTC
CDR3aa: CASSPPGGGHYEQYF

v_gene: TRBV6-5
abundance: few
j_gene: TRBJ1-1
d_gene: .
CDR3nt: TGTGCCAGCAGTTACTCGACCGGGACCCCTCCCGGGGCCATGAACACTGAAGCTTTCTTT
CDR3aa: CASSYSTGTPPGAMNTEAFF

v_gene: TRBV5-1
abundance: .
j_gene: TRBJ2-5
d_gene: .
CDR3nt: TGCGCCAGCAGCTTGGCTCGTTCGGGGGAGACCCAGTACTTC
CDR3aa: CASSLARSGETQYF

v_gene: TRBV5-1
abundance: many
j_gene: TRBJ2-4
d_gene: .
CDR3nt: TGCGCCAGCAGCTTGAGAGGGTTGGACATTCAGTACTTC
CDR3aa: CASSLRGLDIQYF

v_gene: TRBV20-1
abundance: few
j_gene: TRBJ1-2
d_gene: .
CDR3nt: TGCAGTGCTACGGTTCTAAATGGCTACACCTTC
CDR3aa: CSATVLNGYTF

v_gene: TRBV12-3/TRBV12-4
abundance: few
j_gene: TRBJ2-3
d_gene: TRBD2
CDR3nt: TGTGCCAGCAGTTTAGCGCTCGGGGGGGCCACAGATACGCAGTATTTT
CDR3aa: CASSLALGGATDTQYF

v_gene: TRBV6-4
abundance: many
j_gene: TRBJ1-1
d_gene: TRBD1
CDR3nt: TGTGCCAGCAGTCTCAGGGGGGCCCTGAACACTGAAGCTTTCTTT
CDR3aa: CASSLRGALNTEAFF

v_gene: TRBV20-1
abundance: .
j_gene: TRBJ2-1
d_gene: TRBD2
CDR3nt: TGCAGTGCTAGAGCGATAGCGGGAGTCCCCACGGGGAATGAGCAGTTCTTC
CDR3aa: CSARAIAGVPTGNEQFF

v_gene: TRBV6-2/TRBV6-3
abundance: many
j_gene: TRBJ1-1
d_gene: TRBD1
CDR3nt: TGTGCCAGCAGTGACTATCAGGGGGACATGAACACTGAAGCTTTCTTT
CDR3aa: CASSDYQGDMNTEAFF

v_gene: TRBV18
abundance: many
j_gene: TRBJ1-3
d_gene: .
CDR3nt: TGTGCCAGCTCACCTAAGGGCCAGTCCGGAAACACCATATATTTT
CDR3aa: CASSPKGQSGNTIYF

v_gene: TRBV5-1
abundance: .
j_gene: TRBJ2-7
d_gene: TRBD2
CDR3nt: TGCGCCAGCAGCTTAAGCGGGAGGCCCTACAATGAGCAGTACTTC
CDR3aa: CASSLSGRPYNEQYF

v_gene: TRBV11-1
abundance: few
j_gene: TRBJ2-1
d_gene: TRBD1
CDR3nt: TGTGCCAGCAGCTTGACAGGGGGCGCAGAAAGTGAGCAGTTCTTC
CDR3aa: CASSLTGGAESEQFF

v_gene: TRBV12-3/TRBV12-4
abundance: many
j_gene: TRBJ2-1
d_gene: TRBD2
CDR3nt: TGTGCCAGCAGTTTGAGCGGGAGTATACCCAATGAGCAGTTCTTC
CDR3aa: CASSLSGSIPNEQFF

v_gene: TRBV6-4
abundance: few
j_gene: TRBJ1-6
d_gene: .
CDR3nt: TGTGCCAGCAGTGACTCGAGCCGCGCTAATTCACCCCTCCACTTT
CDR3aa: CASSDSSRANSPLHF

v_gene: TRBV18
abundance: few
j_gene: TRBJ2-7
d_gene: TRBD1
CDR3nt: TGTGCCAGCTCATCCTCTTTCCGGGACAGGGTCTCTGAAGAGCAGTACTTC
CDR3aa: CASSSSFRDRVSEEQYF

v_gene: TRBV28
abundance: .
j_gene: TRBJ1-5
d_gene: .
CDR3nt: TGTGCCAGCAGTTTAAAGCCGGATCAGCCCCAGCATTTT
CDR3aa: CASSLKPDQPQHF

v_gene: TRBV29-1
abundance: .
j_gene: TRBJ1-2
d_gene: .
CDR3nt: TGCAGCGTAGCTGATATGGGGTATCATGGCTACACCTTC
CDR3aa: CSVADMGYHGYTF

v_gene: TRBV7-9
abundance: many
j_gene: TRBJ2-7
d_gene: TRBD2
CDR3nt: TGTGCCAGCAGCCCGATGGGACTAAGCGGGGACTACGAGCAGTACTTC
CDR3aa: CASSPMGLSGDYEQYF

v_gene: TRBV7-8
abundance: few
j_gene: TRBJ2-7
d_gene: TRBD1
CDR3nt: TGTGCCAGCAGCGCGGCCGGGACAGGGCACCACGAGCAGTACTTC
CDR3aa: CASSAAGTGHHEQYF

v_gene: TRBV2
abundance: many
j_gene: TRBJ2-1
d_gene: TRBD2
CDR3nt: TGTGCCGCTCGGGAGGGCAGCTCCTACAATGAGCAGTTCTTC
CDR3aa: CAAREGSSYNEQFF

v_gene: TRBV19
abundance: .
j_gene: TRBJ2-1
d_gene: TRBD2
CDR3nt: TGTGCCAGTAGTACCCAAACTAGCGGGCCGTACAATGAGCAGTTCTTC
CDR3aa: CASSTQTSGPYNEQFF

v_gene: TRBV12-3/TRBV12-4
abundance: few
j_gene: TRBJ2-1
d_gene: .
CDR3nt: TGTGCCAGCAGTTCGCTTTTCGAGGTACATGAGCAGTTCTTC
CDR3aa: CASSSLFEVHEQFF

v_gene: TRBV28
abundance: many
j_gene: TRBJ2-3
d_gene: TRBD2
CDR3nt: TGTGCCAGCAGTCCCCAGACTAGCGGTCTCACAGATACGCAGTATTTT
CDR3aa: CASSPQTSGLTDTQYF

v_gene: TRBV30
abundance: many
j_gene: TRBJ2-7
d_gene: TRBD1
CDR3nt: TGTGCCTGGAGTAATCGGGGACAGGGGTCCTACGAGCAGTACTTC
CDR3aa: CAWSNRGQGSYEQYF

v_gene: TRBV28
abundance: many
j_gene: TRBJ1-2
d_gene: .
CDR3nt: TGTGCCAGCAGTGGATATGGCTACACCTTC
CDR3aa: CASSGYGYTF

v_gene: TRBV12-3/TRBV12-4
abundance: many
j_gene: TRBJ2-1
d_gene: .
CDR3nt: TGTGCCAGCAGTTTTCACAGTCGAGCCTACAATGAGCAGTTCTTC
CDR3aa: CASSFHSRAYNEQFF

v_gene: TRBV12-3/TRBV12-4
abundance: .
j_gene: TRBJ2-3
d_gene: TRBD2
CDR3nt: TGTGCCAGCAGTTTTATGGTCGGGGAGGGGACAGATACGCAGTATTTT
CDR3aa: CASSFMVGEGTDTQYF

v_gene: TRBV9
abundance: .
j_gene: TRBJ2-5
d_gene: .
CDR3nt: TGTGCCAGCAGCGTAGTCCCAGGGGGAGGAGAGACCCAGTACTTC
CDR3aa: CASSVVPGGGETQYF

v_gene: TRBV3-1
abundance: many
j_gene: TRBJ1-6
d_gene: TRBD1
CDR3nt: TGTGCCAGCAGCCCAGAGAACAGGGGTTATAATTCACCCCTCCACTTT
CDR3aa: CASSPENRGYNSPLHF

v_gene: TRBV27
abundance: many
j_gene: TRBJ2-7
d_gene: .
CDR3nt: TGTGCCAGCGGTCGTGTCGCGGGACCCACCGAGGACGAGCAGTACTTC
CDR3aa: CASGRVAGPTEDEQYF

v_gene: TRBV6-4
abundance: .
j_gene: TRBJ1-6
d_gene: .
CDR3nt: TGTGCCAGCAGTCGGGACCTGGCAAATTCACCCCTCCACTTT
CDR3aa: CASSRDLANSPLHF

v_gene: TRBV20-1
abundance: .
j_gene: TRBJ2-7
d_gene: TRBD2
CDR3nt: TGCAGTGCTAGAGACGCCCGCAGCGGGAGTTCCTACGAGCAGTACTTC
CDR3aa: CSARDARSGSSYEQYF

v_gene: TRBV28
abundance: few
j_gene: TRBJ2-1
d_gene: TRBD2
CDR3nt: TGTGCCAGCAGTTTAGCCACGGGACTAGCGGGGGGCCGTGTAATCTTC
CDR3aa: CASSLATGLAGGRVIF

v_gene: TRBV11-2
abundance: many
j_gene: TRBJ2-2
d_gene: TRBD1
CDR3nt: TGTGCCAGCAGCCCAAGGCCAAAGGGGGCTGCCGGGGAGCTGTTTTTT
CDR3aa: CASSPRPKGAAGELFF

v_gene: TRBV20-1
abundance: few
j_gene: TRBJ2-6
d_gene: TRBD2
CDR3nt: TGCAGTGCTCTAAGCGGGAGGTGGGCTGGGGCCAACGTCCTGACTTTC
CDR3aa: CSALSGRWAGANVLTF

v_gene: TRBV2
abundance: many
j_gene: TRBJ1-6
d_gene: .
CDR3nt: TGTGCCAGCAGTGGCGCGGCCATGGGACTCCTGAATTCACCCCTCCACTTT
CDR3aa: CASSGAAMGLLNSPLHF

v_gene: TRBV5-6
abundance: .
j_gene: TRBJ1-2
d_gene: .
CDR3nt: TGTGCCAGCAGCTCGCCCCTCAGCCCTTACTATGGCTACACCTTC
CDR3aa: CASSSPLSPYYGYTF

v_gene: TRBV9
abundance: .
j_gene: TRBJ2-1
d_gene: TRBD2
CDR3nt: TGTGCCAGCAGCCCACCCACTAGCGGGTACTACAATGAGCAGTTCTTC
CDR3aa: CASSPPTSGYYNEQFF

v_gene: TRBV7-9
abundance: .
j_gene: TRBJ1-2
d_gene: .
CDR3nt: TGTGCCAGCAGGTCTAATAGCGATGGCTACACCTTC
CDR3aa: CASRSNSDGYTF

v_gene: TRBV19
abundance: .
j_gene: TRBJ1-2
d_gene: .
CDR3nt: TGTGCCAGTACCCCCGGGGGGAGTGGTGGCTACACCTTC
CDR3aa: CASTPGGSGGYTF

v_gene: TRBV3-1
abundance: .
j_gene: TRBJ1-2
d_gene: .
CDR3nt: TGTGCCAGCAGCCAAGCGGCCCAACCCTATGGCTACACCTTC
CDR3aa: CASSQAAQPYGYTF

v_gene: TRBV7-2
abundance: .
j_gene: TRBJ2-3
d_gene: TRBD2
CDR3nt: TGTGCCAGCAGCCCAATCTCCGGGTCCGGGGGGGATACGCAGTATTTT
CDR3aa: CASSPISGSGGDTQYF

v_gene: TRBV5-5
abundance: many
j_gene: TRBJ2-1
d_gene: TRBD2
CDR3nt: TGTGCCAGCAGCTTGAGGATTACTAGCGGGATCCCCTACAATGAGCAGTTCTTC
CDR3aa: CASSLRITSGIPYNEQFF

v_gene: TRBV11-2
abundance: many
j_gene: TRBJ2-3
d_gene: TRBD2
CDR3nt: TGTGCCAGCAGCTTAGGGGGAGCGGGAGTAGGGGATACGCAGTATTTT
CDR3aa: CASSLGGAGVGDTQYF

v_gene: TRBV29-1
abundance: .
j_gene: TRBJ2-5
d_gene: .
CDR3nt: TGCAGCGTTGCGGGCAGGGGGACCCAGTACTTC
CDR3aa: CSVAGRGTQYF

v_gene: TRBV11-2
abundance: few
j_gene: TRBJ2-2
d_gene: .
CDR3nt: TGTGCCAGCCTCCGGGCTAACACCGGGGAGCTGTTTTTT
CDR3aa: CASLRANTGELFF

v_gene: TRBV2
abundance: .
j_gene: TRBJ2-1
d_gene: TRBD2
CDR3nt: TGTGCCAGCAGTCCGGGAGCGGGAGGTCTCAATGAGCAGTTCTTC
CDR3aa: CASSPGAGGLNEQFF

v_gene: TRBV18
abundance: many
j_gene: TRBJ2-2
d_gene: .
CDR3nt: TGTGCCAGCTCACCACCGTTTCGAACAAACACCGGGGAGCTGTTTTTT
CDR3aa: CASSPPFRTNTGELFF

v_gene: TRBV12-3/TRBV12-4
abundance: few
j_gene: TRBJ2-1
d_gene: .
CDR3nt: TGTGCCAGCAGCTCCCCCTTCGGGAGCAGGGACAATGAGCAGTTCTTC
CDR3aa: CASSSPFGSRDNEQFF

v_gene: TRBV7-3
abundance: many
j_gene: TRBJ2-1
d_gene: .
CDR3nt: TGTGCCAGCAGCGCACCCGAGGGGGACCCATCCTACAATGAGCAGTTCTTC
CDR3aa: CASSAPEGDPSYNEQFF

v_gene: TRBV29-1
abundance: many
j_gene: TRBJ1-4
d_gene: .
CDR3nt: TGCAGCGTGCCGGGACCATCGGCAACTAATGAAAAACTGTTTTTT
CDR3aa: CSVPGPSATNEKLFF

v_gene: TRBV18
abundance: .
j_gene: TRBJ2-7
d_gene: .
CDR3nt: TGTGCCAGCTCACCGACCTGGCGAGCGGACGAGCAGTACTTC
CDR3aa: CASSPTWRADEQYF

v_gene: TRBV7-9
abundance: .
j_gene: TRBJ2-1
d_gene: .
CDR3nt: TGTGCCAGCAGCCCCGTCGGGGGAAGCGCCTACAATGAGCAGTTCTTC
CDR3aa: CASSPVGGSAYNEQFF

v_gene: TRBV9
abundance: .
j_gene: TRBJ1-6
d_gene: .
CDR3nt: TGTGCCAGCAGCGTAGGAAGGGTTTCACCCCTCCACTTT
CDR3aa: CASSVGRVSPLHF

v_gene: TRBV10-3
abundance: .
j_gene: TRBJ2-3
d_gene: .
CDR3nt: TGTGCCATCAGTGAGCCCCTCGTCGAGGAGGTGCGCACAGATACGCAGTATTTT
CDR3aa: CAISEPLVEEVRTDTQYF